The 14 T cell receptor beta chains in this list originate from one sample, sequenced in a study of siplizumab effects on memory and regulatory T cells. Method: immunoSEQ multiplex PCR; TCRdb's copy keeps in-frame clones and lacks some. The sample has around 100,000 clones, roughly 94% seen once; the top ten hold under 0.65%. The sequencing input was Tregs sorted from blood. These receptors were taken from a human donor in good health.

This chain uses TRBV19 with TRBJ1-2; 9 bases match TRBD1. CDR3 length equals 17 residues. V shed 10 bases, J shed 5 bases, and the junction held 20 bases outside the gene matches. Germline V CDR1 and CDR2: LNHDA, SQIVND (reference sequence). CDR3: CATHRGKGQGRSYGYTF. The CDR3 DNA reads as TGTGCCACCCACAGGGGAAAGGGACAGGGCCGGAGTTATGGCTACACCTTC.

Worth noting for this clone: This sample also contains other DNA sequences that code for the same CDR3. This rearrangement joins TRBV18 to TRBJ2-5, with D hard to call. The CDR3 contains 11 residues. The ends were cut back, 2 bases at V and 3 bases at J, with 1 base in the middle. The germline V gene encodes CDR1 KGHSH and CDR2 LQKENI. The CDR3 spells CASSPEETQYF. The CDR3 nucleotides are TGTGCCAGCTCACCAGAAGAGACCCAGTACTTC.

This chain connects TRBV7-8 to TRBJ2-3; 7 bases are shared with TRBD2. The CDR3 is made up of 19 amino acids. V was pared by 5 bases and J by 2 bases, with 19 bases of the junction left unmatched. Germline V gene sequence: CDR1 SGHVS, CDR2 FQNEAQ. The CDR3, as DNA: TGTGCCAGCAGCCCCACACGACGGCTGGGACTACGAGACACAGATACGCAGTATTTT. It codes for CASSPTRRLGLRDTDTQYF.

The CDR3 sequence: CASTSRRTVYQPQHF. CDR3 sequence (DNA): TGTGCCAGCACTAGCAGGAGGACAGTTTATCAGCCCCAGCATTTT. The chain links TRBV6-1 to TRBJ1-5; perhaps TRBD1 as D (6 bases). Germline V gene data show CDR1 as MNHNS and CDR2 as SASEGT. V dropped 7 bases and J dropped 5 bases, with 18 bases sitting between them. This CDR3 comprises 15 residues.

The V gene is TRBV30, the J gene TRBJ1-6; the D is unclear. The germline V gene has CDR1 GTSNPN and CDR2 SVGIG (reference sequence). The V end lost 5 bases, the J end lost 0 bases, and 5 bases lay between the germline ends. This CDR3 region has 13 residues. CDR3 sequence: CAWASSYNSPLHF. DNA of the CDR3: TGTGCCTGGGCTAGCTCCTATAATTCACCCCTCCACTTT.

V usage is TRBV28 and J usage is TRBJ2-1, with 10 bases aligning to TRBD2. CDR1 and CDR2 from the germline V gene are MDHEN and SYDVKM. With 6 bases clipped from V and 8 bases from J, the junction kept 7 bases outside the gene matches. The CDR3 is made up of 14 amino acids. The CDR3 sequence is CASRLAGVRYEQFF. CDR3 in DNA: TGTGCCAGCAGGCTAGCGGGAGTTCGCTATGAGCAGTTCTTC.

This chain uses TRBV2 with TRBJ1-2; 7 positions agree with TRBD1. This CDR3 has 15 residues. Trimming cost V 6 bases and J 0 bases; bases outside gene matches: 7. The germline gives CDR1 SNHLY, CDR2 FYNNEI. In DNA form, the CDR3 reads TGTGCCAGCAGAGACCGGGACAGCGCTAACTATGGCTACACCTTC. Its translation is CASRDRDSANYGYTF.

The chain employs TRBV7-8 and TRBJ2-5, with 14 nucleotides matching TRBD2. TRBJ2-7 explains the end of the DNA better; the J call may be wrong. CDR1 is SGHVS, CDR2 FQNEAQ, per germline. The CDR3 is made up of 16 amino acids. In DNA form, the CDR3 reads TGTGCCAGCAGCTCCCAGACTAGCGGGAGGGGGTACGAGCAGTACTTC. Protein product: CASSSQTSGRGYEQYF.

V and J are TRBV10-3 and TRBJ2-1; perhaps TRBD2 as D (6 bases). Looked up from germline, CDR1 is ENHRY and CDR2 is SYGVKD. This CDR3 contains 15 residues. Trimming pared 4 bases from V and 0 bases from J, leaving 10 bases between. Here the CDR3 DNA reads TGTGCCATCAGTGGGGGGACTTCCTCCTACAATGAGCAGTTCTTC. Its protein is CAISGGTSSYNEQFF.

The chain combines TRBV28 with TRBJ1-1; 7 bases line up with TRBD1. Per the germline V gene, CDR1 is MDHEN and CDR2 is SYDVKM. V was clipped by 5 bases and J by 0 bases; unmatched bases: 9. The CDR3 is 16 amino acids. The CDR3 DNA sequence: TGTGCCAGCAGTCTCCTCGGGACAGTCATGAACACTGAAGCTTTCTTT. This gives the protein CASSLLGTVMNTEAFF. Together with reference TRBV28 and TRBJ1-1, the CDR3 gives the full variable domain: DVKVTQSSRYLVKRTGEKVFLECVQDMDHENMFWYRQDPGLGLRLIYFSYDVKMKEKGDIPEGYSVSREKKERFSLILESASTNQTSMYLCASSLLGTVMNTEAFFGQGTRLTVV.

This chain connects TRBV6-5 to TRBJ2-7; D remains ambiguous. The V and J ends lost 1 base and 4 bases respectively, with 5 bases between them. This CDR3 contains 12 residues. In germline, CDR1 is MNHEY, CDR2 SVGAGI. The CDR3 is CASSYYKYEQYF. In DNA form, the CDR3 reads TGTGCCAGCAGTTACTACAAATACGAGCAGTACTTC.

V and J are TRBV5-1 and TRBJ2-5; no firm D call. The CDR3 spans 11 residues. Between the trimmed V and J ends, which lost 4 bases and 5 bases, there was a span of 6 bases. The germline gives CDR1 SGHRS, CDR2 YFSETQ. CDR3 DNA sequence: TGCGCCAGCAGCATGGCGGAGACCCAGTACTTC. It is translated as CASSMAETQYF. The entire variable domain, with the rest obtained from reference TRBV5-1 and TRBJ2-5, is as follows: KAGVTQTPRYLIKTRGQQVTLSCSPISGHRSVSWYQQTPGQGLQFLFEYFSETQRNKGNFPGRFSGRQFSNSRSEMNVSTLELGDSALYLCASSMAETQYFGPGTRLLVL.

The chain combines TRBV29-1 with TRBJ2-7; a possible D gene is TRBD2 (5 bases). The V gene's germline CDR1 is SQVTM and CDR2 ANQGSEA. V lost 5 bases and J 2 bases, leaving 7 bases between the germline ends. The CDR3 spans 11 residues. The CDR3: CSVTRAYEQYF. The CDR3 DNA is TGCAGCGTTACGCGGGCCTACGAGCAGTACTTC.

J is TRBJ2-1 and V is TRBV28; maybe TRBD2 (7 bases). CDR1 is MDHEN and CDR2 is SYDVKM in the germline V gene. V lost 10 bases and J 6 bases, leaving 13 bases between the germline ends. The CDR3 runs to 12 residues. In DNA, the CDR3 is TGTGCCACCAGGGGAGGGCTCAATGAGCAGTTCTTC. This encodes CATRGGLNEQFF.